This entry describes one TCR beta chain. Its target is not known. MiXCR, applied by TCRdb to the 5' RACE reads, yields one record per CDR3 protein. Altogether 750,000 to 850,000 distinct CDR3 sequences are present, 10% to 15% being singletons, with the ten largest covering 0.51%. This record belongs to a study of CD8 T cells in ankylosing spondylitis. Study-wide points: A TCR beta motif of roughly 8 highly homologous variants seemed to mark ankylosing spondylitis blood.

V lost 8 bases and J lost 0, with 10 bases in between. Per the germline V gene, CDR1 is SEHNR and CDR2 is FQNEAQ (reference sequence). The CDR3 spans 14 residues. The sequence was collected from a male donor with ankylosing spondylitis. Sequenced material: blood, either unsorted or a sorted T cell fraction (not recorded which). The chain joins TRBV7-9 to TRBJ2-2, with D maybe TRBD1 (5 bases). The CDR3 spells CASPRASNTGELFF. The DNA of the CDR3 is TGTGCCAGCCCCAGGGCCTCGAACACCGGGGAGCTGTTTTTT.